The 2 T cell receptor beta chains below were found in one sample sequenced in a study of breast tumors, draining lymph nodes, adjacent tissues (dated by TCRdb to the mid-2010s). Receptor libraries were prepared by multiplex PCR. The sequencer was an Illumina HiSeq 2000. The public sequencing data were trimmed at Q25 with fastp and processed into clonotypes with MiXCR by TCRdb, which kept only in-frame beta chains. Each record represents a unique CDR3 protein, reported with the most common genes and DNA among its rows. Recorded for this sample are 130,000 or so distinct CDR3 sequences; 30% to 35% of them occurred a single time. The ten largest clones add up to about 2.5% of the sample. The axillary draining lymph nodes of breast cancer patients were the source of the lymph node samples. The sample was axillary lymph node tissue. All receptors come from a female donor with breast cancer. Some clones in this sample may be carry-over from other donors' samples.

This clonotype was detected ten times or more. The genes are TRBV7-9 and TRBJ2-6; D unclear. The CDR3 extends over 15 amino acids. The V end was cut by 5 bases, the J end by 2 bases, with 10 bases between. CDR1 SEHNR and CDR2 FQNEAQ come from the germline V gene (reference sequence). The CDR3 here is CASSRPETGANVLTF. CDR3 nucleotides: TGTGCCAGCAGCCGACCAGAGACTGGGGCCAACGTCCTGACTTTC.

This clonotype came up many times. The rearrangement links TRBV18 to TRBJ2-3; D remains ambiguous. The CDR3 covers 14 residues. The V gene's germline CDR1 is KGHSH and CDR2 LQKENI. Trimming stripped 4 bases from V and 0 bases from J, with 8 bases between. The DNA for the CDR3 is TGTGCCAGCTCACTGGCCGCTAGCACAGATACGCAGTATTTT. It translates to CASSLAASTDTQYF.